The rows below give T cell receptor beta chains drawn from one sample of a study of beta chain features in type 1 diabetes. Sequencing used immunoSEQ multiplex PCR; TCRdb keeps in-frame clones, though not all of them. The sample includes some 26,000 clones, more than 65% of them seen just once. Sequencing used stem cell memory CD4+ T cells from blood. All receptors come from a woman in her forties with type 1 diabetes. The CDR3 runs from the conserved cysteine through the conserved F or W.

j_call v_call cdr3_aa
TRBJ1-5 TRBV2 CASSRSLDRASSNQPQHF
TRBJ1-1 TRBV19 CASSLGHKNTEAFF
TRBJ1-3 TRBV9 CASSVGTGYSGNTIYF
TRBJ2-3 TRBV7-9 CASSFGGSTDTQYF
TRBJ2-2 TRBV28 CASSPRGRGTGELFF
TRBJ2-5 TRBV29-1 CSVQGSQETQYF
TRBJ1-1 TRBV7-2 CASSLGQGTTEAFF
TRBJ1-1 TRBV7-3 CASSLRVAGVTEAFF
TRBJ2-7 TRBV28 CASEGPGYSSYEQYF
TRBJ2-1 TRBV14 CASSQIGQGSYNEQFF
TRBJ2-4 TRBV6-6 CASSWEWQGAVIIQYF